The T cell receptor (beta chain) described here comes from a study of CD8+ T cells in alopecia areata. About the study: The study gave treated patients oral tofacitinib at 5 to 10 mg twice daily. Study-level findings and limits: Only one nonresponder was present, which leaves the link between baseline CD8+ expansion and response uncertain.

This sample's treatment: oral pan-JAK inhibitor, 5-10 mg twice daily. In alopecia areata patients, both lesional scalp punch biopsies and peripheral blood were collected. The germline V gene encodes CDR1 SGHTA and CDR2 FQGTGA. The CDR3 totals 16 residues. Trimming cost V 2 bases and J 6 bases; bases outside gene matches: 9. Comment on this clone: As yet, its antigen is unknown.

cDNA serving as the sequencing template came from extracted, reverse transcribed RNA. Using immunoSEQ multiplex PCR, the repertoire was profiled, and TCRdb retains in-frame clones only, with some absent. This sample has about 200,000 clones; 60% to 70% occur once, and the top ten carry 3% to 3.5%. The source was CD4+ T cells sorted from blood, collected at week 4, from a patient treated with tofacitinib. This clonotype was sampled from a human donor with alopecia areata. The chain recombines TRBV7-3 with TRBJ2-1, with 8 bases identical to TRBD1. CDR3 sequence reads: CASSLVGTGTSNEQFF. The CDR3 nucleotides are TGTGCCAGCAGCTTAGTGGGGACAGGAACATCCAATGAGCAGTTCTTC. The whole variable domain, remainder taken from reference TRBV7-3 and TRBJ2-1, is GAGVSQTPSNKVTEKGKYVELRCDPISGHTALYWYRQSLGQGPEFLIYFQGTGAADDSGLPNDRFFAVRPEGSVSTLKIQRTERGDSAVYLCASSLVGTGTSNEQFFGPGTRLTVL.